This is a list of T cell receptor beta chains from one sample in a study of technical replicates of blood from several donors. Data came from immunoSEQ multiplex PCR; TCRdb stores just in-frame clones and leaves some out. The table shows tens of thousands of clones, with approximately 97% occurring only once. Material: T cells isolated from PBMCs. Receptor source: a human donor in good health. Both conserved end residues are part of each CDR3. Fields, in order: V gene, J gene, CDR3 protein.

TRBV15	TRBJ2-4	CATSRDVSTRVQYF
TRBV6-6	TRBJ1-1	CASSYEVEGKAFF
TRBV5-1	TRBJ1-4	CASSLAKTGPNEKLFF
TRBV5-8	TRBJ2-1	CASSLGLAGDNEQFF
TRBV19	TRBJ1-1	CASFVRGKSAEAFF
TRBV28	TRBJ1-2	CASRPLRDRENYGYTF
TRBV30	TRBJ1-1	CAWDRGRAEAFF
TRBV4-2	TRBJ2-1	CASSQWEAYNEQFF
TRBV6-7	TRBJ2-3	CASSSTGGDTQYF
TRBV5-6	TRBJ2-7	CASGMRLADYEQYF
TRBV7-7	TRBJ2-3	CASSLVAGGTDTQYF
TRBV19	TRBJ1-5	CASSQTGPQPQHF
TRBV19	TRBJ1-3	CASSITTRNTIYF